Listed below are T cell receptor beta chains from one sample, sequenced in a study of blood T cell repertoires in COVID-19. The assay was immunoSEQ multiplex PCR, and TCRdb's table has in-frame clones only and misses some. The table includes about 250,000 clones, 80% to 90% detected once. The sample consisted of PBMCs or T cells enriched from blood (not recorded which). Receptor source: a man aged 40-55 years who had recovered from COVID-19. Each CDR3 is given with its conserved first and last residue. D genes are given only for firm matches. Clone size, where shown, is once, few, many, or a class for clones that have expanded.

>.|TRBJ2-3|TRBV28|TRBD2
TGTGCCAGCACCCCGGGACTAGCGGAATATAGCACAGATACGCAGTATTTT
CASTPGLAEYSTDTQYF
>once|TRBJ2-7|TRBV18|TRBD2
TGTGCCAGCTCACCCGGAGCGGGAGAGACCTACGAGCAGTACTTC
CASSPGAGETYEQYF
>.|TRBJ2-5|TRBV7-2|TRBD2
TGTGCCAGCAGCAGGACTAGCGGGGGGGAGACCCAGTACTTC
CASSRTSGGETQYF
>.|TRBJ1-1|TRBV5-4|TRBD1
TGTGCCAGCAGCTCCAACCGGACAGGGCGTTTGAACACTGAAGCTTTCTTT
CASSSNRTGRLNTEAFF
>few|TRBJ1-2|TRBV30|TRBD1
TGTGCCTGGAGTTATATTCGGACAGGCGGAGGCTACACCTTC
CAWSYIRTGGGYTF
>.|TRBJ1-1|TRBV7-9|.
TGTGCCAGCAGCCTAAATCGGGTGGGAGCTTTCTTT
CASSLNRVGAFF
>.|TRBJ1-2|TRBV2|.
TGTGCCAGCAGTCCGGGACTCGACTATGGCTACACCTTC
CASSPGLDYGYTF
>once|TRBJ2-2|TRBV6-2/TRBV6-3|.
TGTGCCAGCAGTTACCTTTCGGGGGGCTTTGGCACCGGGGAGCTGTTTTTT
CASSYLSGGFGTGELFF
>once|TRBJ1-1|TRBV7-9|.
TGTGCCAGCACTAACCGCGGGAACACTGAAGCTTTCTTT
CASTNRGNTEAFF
>few|TRBJ2-2|TRBV10-3|TRBD2
TGTGCCATCACCCTAGCGGGGGACACCGGGGAGCTGTTTTTT
CAITLAGDTGELFF
>.|TRBJ1-6|TRBV9|.
TGTGCCAGCAGCGTAGATCCTACCTATAATTCACCCCTCCACTTT
CASSVDPTYNSPLHF
>.|TRBJ2-5|TRBV3-1/TRBV3-2|.
TGTGCCAGCAGCCAAGAGTCAACATTCCAAGAGACCCAGTACTTC
CASSQESTFQETQYF
>few|TRBJ2-2|TRBV5-1|TRBD1
TGCGCCAGCACCTCTGGGACAGGGGGCACCGGGGAGCTGTTTTTT
CASTSGTGGTGELFF
>.|TRBJ1-5|TRBV4-1|TRBD1
TGCGCCAGCAGCCAAGAAACCTTCCTGGACAGGGGAGGCAATCAGCCCCAGCATTTT
CASSQETFLDRGGNQPQHF
>.|TRBJ2-5|TRBV7-2|TRBD2
TGTGCCAGCAGCCAAGGACTAGCGGGAGTCGGTGAGACCCAGTACTTC
CASSQGLAGVGETQYF
>few|TRBJ1-5|TRBV6-5|.
TGTGCCAGCAGTATCCTAGATGATAGCAATCAGCCCCAGCATTTT
CASSILDDSNQPQHF
>.|TRBJ2-1|TRBV2|TRBD2
TGTGCCAGCAACGGGGGGGCTGGGTATGAGCAGTTCTTC
CASNGGAGYEQFF
>.|TRBJ1-2|TRBV7-2|TRBD1
TGTGCCAGCAGCTATAAACTTCGACAGGGGGCTGGCTACACCTTC
CASSYKLRQGAGYTF
>.|TRBJ1-6|TRBV28|.
TGTGCCAGCAGTTTCCCCGGACAGTATAATTCACCCCTCCACTTT
CASSFPGQYNSPLHF
>.|TRBJ1-5|TRBV20-1|TRBD1
TGCAGTGCTAGTGGGGACAGGGAACGGCCCCAGCATTTT
CSASGDRERPQHF
>.|TRBJ2-7|TRBV30|.
TGTGCCTGGAGCCCTGGTTCGGCCTACGAGCAGTACTTC
CAWSPGSAYEQYF
>.|TRBJ1-1|TRBV7-9|.
TGTGCCAGCAGCTTAGATCTAGGAACTGAAGCTTTCTTT
CASSLDLGTEAFF
>.|TRBJ2-4|TRBV12-5|TRBD2
TGTGCTAGTGTCCCCTCCCCCGGGCTAGCGGGGGGGCCAGCCAAAAACATTCAGTACTTC
CASVPSPGLAGGPAKNIQYF
>.|TRBJ1-6|TRBV7-3|.
TGTGCCAGCAGTGAGGGATATAATTCACCCCTCCACTTT
CASSEGYNSPLHF
>.|TRBJ2-2|TRBV5-1|TRBD1
TGCGCCAGCAGCTTGCTCCCGACCGGGACAGGGTCCGCGAACACCGGGGAGCTGTTTTTT
CASSLLPTGTGSANTGELFF
>.|TRBJ2-2|TRBV30|.
TGTGCCTGGGACTCCACCCCCGGGGAGCTGTTTTTT
CAWDSTPGELFF
>.|TRBJ2-2|TRBV11-1|.
TGTGCCACCATAGATTTACAGGGTCCCAACACCGGGGAGCTGTTTTTT
CATIDLQGPNTGELFF
>.|TRBJ1-4|TRBV7-2|TRBD1
TGTGCCAGCAGCCCGACCGGGACAGATGAAAAACTGTTTTTT
CASSPTGTDEKLFF
>.|TRBJ2-7|TRBV19|TRBD1
TGTGCCAGTAGTATAGGGACAGGGGATTACGAGCAGTACTTC
CASSIGTGDYEQYF
>.|TRBJ1-6|TRBV27|.
TGTGCCAGCAGTTTAAACAACTATAATTCACCCCTCCACTTT
CASSLNNYNSPLHF
>.|TRBJ1-1|TRBV19|.
TGTGCCAGTAGTATACCCGCTACTGGGAACACTGAAGCTTTCTTT
CASSIPATGNTEAFF
>.|TRBJ2-1|TRBV27|TRBD2
TGTGCCAGCAGTTTAGGGACTAGCGGTCTTTACAATGAGCAGTTCTTC
CASSLGTSGLYNEQFF
>few|TRBJ2-2|TRBV14|.
TGTGCCAGCAGCTTTGGGCCAGGGGAGCTGTTTTTT
CASSFGPGELFF
>.|TRBJ2-7|TRBV7-9|.
TGTGCCAGCAGCTTAGATGGGCAGTTCCCCTACGAGCAGTACTTC
CASSLDGQFPYEQYF
>once|TRBJ2-3|TRBV7-2|TRBD2
TGTGCCAGCAGCCCCTCTAGCGGGAGGGTGATAGATACGCAGTATTTT
CASSPSSGRVIDTQYF
>.|TRBJ1-3|TRBV4-2|TRBD1
TGTGCCAGCAGCCAACCCGGGACAGGGACTGGAAACACCATATATTTT
CASSQPGTGTGNTIYF
>.|TRBJ2-7|TRBV24-1|.
TGTGCCACCAGTGACACAGGGTCCCCCTACGAGCAGTACTTC
CATSDTGSPYEQYF
>.|TRBJ2-2|TRBV19|TRBD2
TGTGCCAGTAGTATCCACGGGACTAGGTCCGGGGAGCTGTTTTTT
CASSIHGTRSGELFF
>.|TRBJ2-1|TRBV29-1|TRBD2
TGCAGCGTGGCAAGTTTTAGCGGGGGGCCGGCCTACAATGAGCAGTTCTTC
CSVASFSGGPAYNEQFF
>.|TRBJ2-1|TRBV10-3|.
TGTGCCATCAGTGTGGGCTCCGGTTACAATGAGCAGTTCTTC
CAISVGSGYNEQFF
>.|TRBJ1-2|TRBV12-3/TRBV12-4|.
TGTGCCAGCACTTCCGAGGAAGCCTATGGCTACACCTTC
CASTSEEAYGYTF
>.|TRBJ2-2|TRBV6-5|TRBD1
TGTGCCAGCAGTCGACAGGGTGGGGGAACCGGGGAGCTGTTTTTT
CASSRQGGGTGELFF
>.|TRBJ1-5|TRBV30|.
TGTGCCTGGACCCAGGGCCTCAATCAGCCCCAGCATTTT
CAWTQGLNQPQHF
>.|TRBJ2-3|TRBV5-1|.
TGCGCCAGCAGCTTGATAACAGATACGCAGTATTTT
CASSLITDTQYF
>.|TRBJ2-3|TRBV9|.
TGTGCCAGCAGCTTAAATATAGCGGAGGACACAGATACGCAGTATTTT
CASSLNIAEDTDTQYF
>once|TRBJ1-3|TRBV14|TRBD1
TGTGCCAGCAGCCAAGGAGGGGGCGGAAACACCATATATTTT
CASSQGGGGNTIYF
>.|TRBJ2-7|TRBV18|.
TGTGCCAGCTCAATGTCAGCCTACGAGCAGTACTTC
CASSMSAYEQYF
>once|TRBJ1-2|TRBV7-2|.
TGTGCCAGCAGCAGAGGGCTGGATAACTATGGCTACACCTTC
CASSRGLDNYGYTF